What follows describes a single TCR beta chain. The data stem from a study of blood T cell repertoires in COVID-19. Study context: Both acute and convalescent COVID-19 samples were obtained from the United States, Italy and Spain.

The V gene's germline CDR1 is SGHTA and CDR2 FQGNSA. Deletions cut 5 bases from V and 15 bases from J, with 14 bases between. CDR3 size: 11 residues. Per the study methods: Amplification with reference gene primers provided the estimates of nucleated cell counts. Measured with immunoSEQ multiplex PCR; TCRdb has only the in-frame clones, and not every one. From that table come the V and J calls and clone size; the DNA was used to work out D and trimming. This sample has about 200,000 clones, with roughly 89% found just once. The sequencing input was PBMCs or T cells enriched from blood (not recorded which). The chain uses TRBV7-2 and TRBJ2-1, with a tentative D call TRBD2 (6 bases). The TCR comes from a woman in her twenties or thirties with acute COVID-19. The CDR3 protein is CASSRGTSPFF. As DNA, the CDR3 is TGTGCCAGCAGCCGTGGGACTTCCCCGTTCTTC.